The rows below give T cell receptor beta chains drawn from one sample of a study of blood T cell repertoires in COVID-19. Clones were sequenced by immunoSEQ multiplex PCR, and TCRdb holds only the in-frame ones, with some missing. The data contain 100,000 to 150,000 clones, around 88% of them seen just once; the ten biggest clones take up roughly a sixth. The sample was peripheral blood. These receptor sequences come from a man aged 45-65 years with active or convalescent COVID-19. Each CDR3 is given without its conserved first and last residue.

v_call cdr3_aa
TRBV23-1 ASPPGHRSYEQY
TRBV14 ASSQNKGGQGQNYGYT
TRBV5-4 ASSPPDSSSYEQY
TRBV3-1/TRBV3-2 ASSQERGRNTEAF
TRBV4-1 ASSQEGTSVSFITNEQF
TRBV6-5 ASSFTGKPEAF
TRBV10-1 ASSESWGPGNTIY
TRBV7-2 ASSLTTPQNTEAF
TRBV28 ASSLQQRTVGYT
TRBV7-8 ASSLRQGTNYGYT
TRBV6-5 ASSYSKENLQETQY
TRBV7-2 ASSLRGGPTDTQY
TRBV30 AWSVSWLYEQY
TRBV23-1 ASIVVWDRDIDTGELF
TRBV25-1 ASSGTSGGYKETQY
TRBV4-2 ASSQDGGAGNTIY
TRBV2 ASSGLAVSYNEQF
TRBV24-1 ATSQSSGRAGGELF
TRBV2 ASIRDNQETQY
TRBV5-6 ASSLIARLPEAF
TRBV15 ATRGGRESYNEQF
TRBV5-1 ASRRDRGRDTIY
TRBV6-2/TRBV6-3 ASSVLAGPSYEQY
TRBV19 ASSWDSSNQPQH
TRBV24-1 ATSDQSDRVGGYT
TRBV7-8 ASSLDLREAISYEQY
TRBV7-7 ASSRMASSDTQY